Sequencing of this TCR beta chain was carried out in a study of blood T cell repertoires in COVID-19. Across the study: The cDNA or gDNA used as material had been derived from T cells, B-cell-depleted T cells, or PBMCs.

A Seattle source enrolled patients during active infection and followed them longitudinally. TCRdb's table, derived via immunoSEQ multiplex PCR, lists solely in-frame clones and lacks some. This sample yields 200,000 or so clones, of which more than 70% are seen a single time; 15% to 20% belongs to the top ten. With 0 bases removed from V and 0 bases from J, the gap between germline ends came to 18 bases. This CDR3 is 19 amino acids long. Germline V lookup: CDR1 MGHRA, CDR2 YSYEKL. V and J are TRBV4-1 and TRBJ1-3, with a weak D call TRBD1 (6 bases). The receptor comes from a person aged 70 to 80 with COVID-19, enrolled during active disease. Sequencing was carried out using peripheral blood. The CDR3 reads CASSQDPQTGISSGNTIYF. The CDR3 DNA sequence: TGCGCCAGCAGCCAAGATCCCCAGACAGGAATCAGCTCTGGAAACACCATATATTTT.